This T cell receptor (beta chain) was retrieved from a study of blood T cell repertoires in COVID-19. Here immunoSEQ multiplex PCR was the method, and the copy in TCRdb shows in-frame clones only, minus some. The sample contains tens of thousands of clones, 80% to 90% of which appear only once. Trimming took off 6 bases at V and 5 bases at J, with 16 bases between the two ends. This CDR3 is 14 amino acids long. The germline gives CDR1 KGHSH, CDR2 LQKENI. The sample consisted of peripheral blood. This rearrangement joins TRBV18 to TRBJ2-5, with D maybe TRBD2 (5 bases). The sequence was obtained from a man between 70 and 80 years old with active or convalescent COVID-19. CDR3 nucleotides: TGTGCCAGCTCGTCCGCGACTATCCGGGAGACCCAGTACTTC. This translates into CASSSATIRETQYF.